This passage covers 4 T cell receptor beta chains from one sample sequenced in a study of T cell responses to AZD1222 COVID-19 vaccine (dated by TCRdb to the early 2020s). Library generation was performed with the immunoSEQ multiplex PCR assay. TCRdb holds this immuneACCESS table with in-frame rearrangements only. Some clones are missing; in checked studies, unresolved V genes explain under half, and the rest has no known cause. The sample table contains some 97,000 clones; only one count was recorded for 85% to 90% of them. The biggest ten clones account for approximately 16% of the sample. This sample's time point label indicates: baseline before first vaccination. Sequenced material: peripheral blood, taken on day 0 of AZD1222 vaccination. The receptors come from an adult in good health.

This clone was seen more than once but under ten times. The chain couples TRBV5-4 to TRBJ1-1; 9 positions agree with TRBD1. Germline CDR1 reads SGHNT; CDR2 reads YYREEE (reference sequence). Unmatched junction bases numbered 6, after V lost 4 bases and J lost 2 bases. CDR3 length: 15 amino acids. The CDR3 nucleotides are TGTGCCAGCAGCGTCTACAGGGGGCGCAACACTGAAGCTTTCTTT. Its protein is CASSVYRGRNTEAFF.

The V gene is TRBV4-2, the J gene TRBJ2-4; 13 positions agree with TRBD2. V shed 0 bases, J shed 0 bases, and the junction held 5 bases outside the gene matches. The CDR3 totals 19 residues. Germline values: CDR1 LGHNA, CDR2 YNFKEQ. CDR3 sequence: CASSQDSGTSGIAKNIQYF. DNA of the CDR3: TGTGCCAGCAGCCAAGATTCCGGGACTAGCGGGATAGCCAAAAACATTCAGTACTTC.

DNA for the CDR3: TGTGCCAGCAGCTTACTGGGGCACGAGCAGTACTTC. It encodes CASSLLGHEQYF. V usage is TRBV11-3 and J usage is TRBJ2-7, with TRBD1 as a possible D gene (5 bases). The CDR3 has 12 amino acids. V shed 2 bases and J shed 5 bases, with 7 bases lying between them. Germline CDR1 and CDR2: SGHNT and YENEEA. The whole variable domain, remainder taken from reference TRBV11-3 and TRBJ2-7, is EAGVVQSPRYKIIEKKQPVAFWCNPISGHNTLYWYLQNLGQGPELLIRYENEEAVDDSQLPKDRFSAERLKGVDSTLKIQPAELGDSAVYLCASSLLGHEQYFGPGTRLTVT.

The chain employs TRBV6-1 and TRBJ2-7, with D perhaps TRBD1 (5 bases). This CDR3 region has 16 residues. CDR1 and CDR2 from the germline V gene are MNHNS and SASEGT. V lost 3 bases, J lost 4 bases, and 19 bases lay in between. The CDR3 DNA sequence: TGTGCCAGCAGTGATCCCTGGGCAGGGTGGGGATACGAGCAGTACTTC. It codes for CASSDPWAGWGYEQYF.